This T cell receptor beta chain was captured in a study of technical replicates of blood from a few donors. TCRdb's copy holds only in-frame clones and misses some; the assay was immunoSEQ multiplex PCR. The sample contains tens of thousands of clones, roughly 91% of which appear only once. The CDR3 extends over 17 amino acids. The junction had 9 bases not matched to a gene; V was cut back by 0 bases and J by 3 bases. In germline, CDR1 is SGHRS, CDR2 YFSETQ. Sequencing was carried out using T cells isolated from PBMCs. This TCR was recovered from a human donor in good health. The chain uses TRBV5-1 and TRBJ2-7, with 10 bases lining up with TRBD1. This chain's CDR3 is CASSLAGKTGGVYEQYF. CDR3 in DNA: TGCGCCAGCAGCTTGGCCGGAAAGACAGGGGGCGTCTACGAGCAGTACTTC.